Sequencing of this T cell receptor beta chain was carried out in a study of cytomegalovirus exposure and HLA in healthy donors. As for the study in general: Of all 400 or so donors who were genotyped, 75% to 90% belonged to the Caucasian-associated ancestry cluster. Study-wide findings and caveats: Some V segments could not be told apart, so they were left out, TRBV6-2 and TRBV6-3 among them. A later analysis found common viral pathogens apparently linked to several of the most significant clusters.

Details on this clone: The antigen is unknown.

Primers included in the PCR were 60 Vbeta and 13 Jbeta primers. In the authors' methods: An analysis that came later counted some 81 million unique TCR beta chains, 10 million to 11 million shared. The table came from immunoSEQ multiplex PCR; TCRdb's copy has only in-frame clones and leaves some out. V and J calls and clone size come straight from that table; D and trimming were deduced from the DNA. The sample records under 150,000 clones, 60% to 85% being singletons. CDR3 length equals 14 residues. Germline assignment: CDR1 SEHNR and CDR2 FQNEAQ (reference sequence). Trimming cost V 1 base and J 8 bases, with 14 bases left between them.

The receptor's source is a woman aged 18-29 years in good health and CMV-seronegative. The sequencing input was PBMCs. The chain recombines TRBV7-9 with TRBJ1-2; D uncertain. CDR3 DNA sequence: TGTGCCAGCAGCTTAGGGTGGAGCGACCAGGGCTACACCTTC. Its protein is CASSLGWSDQGYTF.